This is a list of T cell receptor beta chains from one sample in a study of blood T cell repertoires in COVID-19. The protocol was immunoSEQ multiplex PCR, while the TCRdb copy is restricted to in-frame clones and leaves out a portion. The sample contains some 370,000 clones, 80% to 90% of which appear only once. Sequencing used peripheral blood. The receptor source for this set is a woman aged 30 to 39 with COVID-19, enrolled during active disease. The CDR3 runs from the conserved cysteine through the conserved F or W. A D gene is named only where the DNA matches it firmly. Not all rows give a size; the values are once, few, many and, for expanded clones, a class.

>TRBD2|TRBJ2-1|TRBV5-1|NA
CASSLNSGTSKVNNEQFF
TGCGCCAGCAGCTTAAACAGCGGGACGTCCAAAGTAAACAATGAGCAGTTCTTC
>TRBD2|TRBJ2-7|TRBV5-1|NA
CASSAGLADNYEQYF
TGCGCCAGCAGCGCGGGACTAGCGGACAACTACGAGCAGTACTTC
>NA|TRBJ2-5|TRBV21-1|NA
CASSKGDRVRGGSIGETQYF
TGTGCCAGCAGCAAAGGGGACAGGGTCCGCGGCGGGAGTATCGGGGAGACCCAGTACTTC
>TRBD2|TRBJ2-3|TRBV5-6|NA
CASSSGTSGSWADTQYF
TGTGCCAGCAGCTCAGGGACTAGCGGAAGCTGGGCAGATACGCAGTATTTT
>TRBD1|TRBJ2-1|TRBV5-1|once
CASSLVPPGQGNDNEQFF
TGCGCCAGCAGCTTGGTCCCCCCAGGACAGGGTAACGACAATGAGCAGTTCTTC
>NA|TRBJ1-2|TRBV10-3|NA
CAISLETGPAF
TGTGCCATCAGCCTCGAGACAGGTCCTGCCTTC
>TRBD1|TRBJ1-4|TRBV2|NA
CASSGDTGGNEKLFF
TGTGCCAGCAGTGGTGACACAGGGGGTAATGAAAAACTGTTTTTT
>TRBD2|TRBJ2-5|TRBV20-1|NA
CSPGGETQYF
TGCAGTCCGGGAGGAGAGACCCAGTACTTC
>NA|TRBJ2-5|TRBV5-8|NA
CASSLWDFQETQYF
TGTGCCAGCAGCTTATGGGACTTTCAAGAGACCCAGTACTTC
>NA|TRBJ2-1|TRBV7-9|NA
CASSSPRGSYNEQFF
TGTGCCAGCAGCTCCCCTAGAGGCTCCTACAATGAGCAGTTCTTC
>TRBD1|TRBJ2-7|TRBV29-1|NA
CSVGGTGNSYEQYF
TGCAGCGTTGGGGGGACAGGTAACTCCTACGAGCAGTACTTC
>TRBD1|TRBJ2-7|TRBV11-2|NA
CASSHPGQVREQYF
TGTGCCAGCAGCCACCCCGGACAGGTACGCGAGCAGTACTTC
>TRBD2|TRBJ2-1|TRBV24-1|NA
CATSDLGGDSYNEQFF
TGTGCCACCAGTGATTTGGGGGGGGACTCCTACAATGAGCAGTTCTTC
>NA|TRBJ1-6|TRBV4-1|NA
CASSHRGGALHF
TGCGCCAGCAGCCACCGGGGAGGGGCCCTCCACTTT
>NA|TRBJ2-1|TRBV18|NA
CASSPRTRPAGGDEQFF
TGTGCCAGCTCACCACGGACGAGACCCGCTGGAGGCGATGAGCAGTTCTTC
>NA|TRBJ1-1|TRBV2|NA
CASKDRLNTEAFF
TGTGCCAGCAAAGACAGATTGAACACTGAAGCTTTCTTT
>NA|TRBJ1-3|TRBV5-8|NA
CASSRGRYRERTGNTIYF
TGTGCCAGCAGCCGAGGAAGGTACAGGGAGAGAACTGGAAACACCATATATTTT
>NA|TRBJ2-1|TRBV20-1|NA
CSASSQSYNEQFF
TGCAGTGCTAGTAGTCAGTCCTACAATGAGCAGTTCTTC
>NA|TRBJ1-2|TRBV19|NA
CASSTTAFYGYTF
TGTGCCAGTAGTACTACAGCTTTCTATGGCTACACCTTC
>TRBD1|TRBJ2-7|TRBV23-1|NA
CASSQEATGTGNDKAAYEQYF
TGCGCCAGCAGTCAAGAGGCCACCGGGACAGGGAATGATAAAGCCGCCTACGAGCAGTACTTC
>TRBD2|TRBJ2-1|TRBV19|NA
CASSLGLGYNEQFF
TGTGCCAGTAGTTTGGGACTAGGTTACAATGAGCAGTTCTTC
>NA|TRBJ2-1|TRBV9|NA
CASSVEAYGRDSYNEQFF
TGTGCCAGCAGCGTAGAAGCATATGGGCGGGACTCCTACAATGAGCAGTTCTTC
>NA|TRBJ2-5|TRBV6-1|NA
CASSERETLRETQYF
TGTGCCAGCAGTGAGAGGGAGACCTTAAGGGAGACCCAGTACTTC
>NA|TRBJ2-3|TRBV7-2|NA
CASSSLPGLLQTTDTQYF
TGTGCCAGCAGTTCACTACCGGGACTCCTCCAAACCACAGATACGCAGTATTTT
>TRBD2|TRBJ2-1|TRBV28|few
CASTRTSYNEQFF
TGTGCCAGCACCCGGACTAGTTATAATGAGCAGTTCTTC
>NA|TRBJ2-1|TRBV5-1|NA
CASSSSGTFFYNEQFF
TGCGCCAGCAGCTCTTCCGGGACTTTTTTCTACAATGAGCAGTTCTTC
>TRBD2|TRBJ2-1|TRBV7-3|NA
CASSLTVGRVPTRYNEQFF
TGTGCCAGCAGCTTAACCGTCGGGAGGGTCCCCACCCGGTACAATGAGCAGTTCTTC
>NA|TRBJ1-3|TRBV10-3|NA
CAISDPRVGSGNTIYF
TGTGCCATCAGTGACCCCCGGGTAGGCTCCGGAAACACCATATATTTT
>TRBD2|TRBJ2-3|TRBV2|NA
CASSLGLAGISGGTDTQYF
TGTGCCAGCAGCCTGGGACTAGCGGGAATTTCAGGGGGCACAGATACGCAGTATTTT
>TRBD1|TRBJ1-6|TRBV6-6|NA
CASSSGTGSSPLHF
TGTGCCAGCAGTTCCGGGACAGGGTCTTCACCCCTCCACTTT
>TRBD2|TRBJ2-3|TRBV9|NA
CASAWTSGSNTQYF
TGTGCCAGTGCCTGGACTAGCGGGAGTAATACGCAGTATTTT
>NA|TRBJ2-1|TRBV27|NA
CASSSGLWSSYNEQFF
TGTGCCAGCAGTTCGGGACTGTGGAGCTCCTACAATGAGCAGTTCTTC
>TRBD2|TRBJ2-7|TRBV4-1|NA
CASSQTGTSSYEQYF
TGCGCCAGCAGCCAAACCGGGACTAGCAGCTACGAGCAGTACTTC
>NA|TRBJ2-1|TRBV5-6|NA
CASSLLGLPEQFF
TGTGCCAGCAGCTTGCTGGGCCTTCCTGAGCAGTTCTTC
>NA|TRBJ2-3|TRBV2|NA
CASSRAGSTDTQYF
TGTGCCAGCAGTAGGGCAGGGAGCACAGATACGCAGTATTTT
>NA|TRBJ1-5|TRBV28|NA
CASSLSRDQPQHF
TGTGCCAGCAGCCTATCGAGGGATCAGCCCCAGCATTTT
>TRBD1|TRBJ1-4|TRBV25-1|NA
CASSASAGGDIKLFF
TGTGCCAGCAGTGCATCGGCAGGGGGCGATATTAAACTGTTTTTT
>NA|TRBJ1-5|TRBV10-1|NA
CASSRTGNQPQHF
TGCGCCAGCAGCAGGACAGGCAATCAGCCCCAGCATTTT
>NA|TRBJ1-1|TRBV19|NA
CASSFRTESTEAFF
TGTGCCAGTAGTTTCAGAACAGAAAGCACTGAAGCTTTCTTT
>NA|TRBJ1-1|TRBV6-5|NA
CASLSVIMNTEAFF
TGTGCCAGCCTTTCGGTGATCATGAACACTGAAGCTTTCTTT
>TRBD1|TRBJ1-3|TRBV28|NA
CASSLPPGTGDGNTIYF
TGTGCCAGCAGTTTGCCTCCCGGGACAGGGGACGGAAACACCATATATTTT
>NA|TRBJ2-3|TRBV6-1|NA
CASSEKAAGWDTQYF
TGTGCCAGCAGTGAAAAGGCTGCAGGGTGGGATACGCAGTATTTT